This TCR beta chain was retrieved from a study of blood T cell repertoires in COVID-19. Overall study: PBMCs, B-cell-depleted T cells, or T cells provided the cDNA or gDNA that made up the material.

Data came from immunoSEQ multiplex PCR; TCRdb stores just in-frame clones and leaves some out. The sample comprises just over 300,000 clones, around 89% of which are singletons, and roughly 4.3% rests with the top ten. CDR3 size: 17 residues. Germline V gene lookup returns CDR1 SGHRS and CDR2 YFSETQ. V lost 2 bases, J lost 0 bases, and 17 bases lay in between. Researchers sorted participants into cohorts using their self-reported clinical history. The specimen sequenced was PBMCs or T cells enriched from blood (not recorded which). The TCR sequence derives from a woman aged 18 to 35 with acute COVID-19. The chain links TRBV5-1 to TRBJ1-1, with D perhaps matching TRBD1 (6 bases). As DNA, the CDR3 is TGCGCCAGCAGCTTAGGGGCCGGGGGGCCCATGAACACTGAAGCTTTCTTT. Protein: CASSLGAGGPMNTEAFF.